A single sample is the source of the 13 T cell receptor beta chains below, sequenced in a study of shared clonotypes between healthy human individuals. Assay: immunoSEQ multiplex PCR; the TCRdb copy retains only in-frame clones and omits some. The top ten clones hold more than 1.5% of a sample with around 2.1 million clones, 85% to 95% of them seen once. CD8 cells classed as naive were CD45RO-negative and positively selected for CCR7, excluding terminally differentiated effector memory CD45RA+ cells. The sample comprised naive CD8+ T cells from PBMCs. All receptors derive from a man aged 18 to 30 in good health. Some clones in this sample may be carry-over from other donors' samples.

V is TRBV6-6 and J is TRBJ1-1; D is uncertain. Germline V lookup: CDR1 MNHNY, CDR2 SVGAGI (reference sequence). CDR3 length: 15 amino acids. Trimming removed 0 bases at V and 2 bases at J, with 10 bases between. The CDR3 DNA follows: TGTGCCAGCAGTTACTCTATGGCAGCCAACACTGAAGCTTTCTTT. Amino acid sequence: CASSYSMAANTEAFF.

The CDR3 loop is CASSSEVGGDGNTIYF. The CDR3, as DNA: TGTGCCAGCAGCTCCGAAGTGGGGGGGGATGGAAACACCATATATTTT. The gene calls are TRBV7-9 and TRBJ1-3; perhaps TRBD1 as D (5 bases). This CDR3 spans 16 amino acids. CDR1 is SEHNR and CDR2 is FQNEAQ in the germline V gene (reference sequence). V shed 4 bases and J shed 3 bases, with 16 bases lying between them. The whole variable domain, filled in from reference TRBV7-9 and TRBJ1-3, reads DTGVSQNPRHKITKRGQNVTFRCDPISEHNRLYWYRQTLGQGPEFLTYFQNEAQLEKSRLLSDRFSAERPKGSFSTLEIQRTEQGDSAMYLCASSSEVGGDGNTIYFGEGSWLTVV.

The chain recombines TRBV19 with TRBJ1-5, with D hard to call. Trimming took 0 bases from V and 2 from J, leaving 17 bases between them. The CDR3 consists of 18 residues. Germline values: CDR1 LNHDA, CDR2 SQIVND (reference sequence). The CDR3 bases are TGTGCCAGTAGTATAGACCCTTGGGCCGAGGAGGGCAATCAGCCCCAGCATTTT. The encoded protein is CASSIDPWAEEGNQPQHF.

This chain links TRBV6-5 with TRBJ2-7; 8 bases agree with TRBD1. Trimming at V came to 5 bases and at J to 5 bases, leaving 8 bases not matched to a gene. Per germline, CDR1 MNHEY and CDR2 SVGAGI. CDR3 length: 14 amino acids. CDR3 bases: TGTGCCAGCAGTAGGACAGGGAGGCTGGACGAGCAGTACTTC. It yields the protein CASSRTGRLDEQYF.

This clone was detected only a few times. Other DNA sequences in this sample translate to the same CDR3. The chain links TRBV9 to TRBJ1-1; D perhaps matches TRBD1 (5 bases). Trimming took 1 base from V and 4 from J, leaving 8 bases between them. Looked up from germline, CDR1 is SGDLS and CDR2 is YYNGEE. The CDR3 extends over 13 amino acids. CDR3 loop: CASSVSGGTEAFF. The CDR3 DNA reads TGTGCCAGCAGCGTATCGGGGGGCACTGAAGCTTTCTTT.

CDR3 sequence (DNA): TGTGCCAGCAGTTCGGACGGACCGTCGAACACTGAAGCTTTCTTT. It specifies CASSSDGPSNTEAFF. This chain joins TRBV6-6 and TRBJ1-1; D remains ambiguous. Trimming took 4 bases from V and 1 from J, leaving 13 bases between them. Germline loops: CDR1 MNHNY, CDR2 SVGAGI (reference sequence). The CDR3 contains 15 residues.

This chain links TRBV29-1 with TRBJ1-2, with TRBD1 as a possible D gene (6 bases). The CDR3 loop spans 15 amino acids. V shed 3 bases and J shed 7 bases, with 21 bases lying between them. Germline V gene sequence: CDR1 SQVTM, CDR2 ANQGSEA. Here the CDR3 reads CSVEAYGAGGGGYTF. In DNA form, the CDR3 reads TGCAGCGTTGAGGCATACGGAGCCGGGGGCGGTGGCTACACCTTC.

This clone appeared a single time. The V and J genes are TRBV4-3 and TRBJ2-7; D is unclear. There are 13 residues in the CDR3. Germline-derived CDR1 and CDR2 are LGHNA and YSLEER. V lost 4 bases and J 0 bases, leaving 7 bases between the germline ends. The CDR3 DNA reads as TGCGCCAGCAGCCCGGTAGGCTCCTACGAGCAGTACTTC. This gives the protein CASSPVGSYEQYF.

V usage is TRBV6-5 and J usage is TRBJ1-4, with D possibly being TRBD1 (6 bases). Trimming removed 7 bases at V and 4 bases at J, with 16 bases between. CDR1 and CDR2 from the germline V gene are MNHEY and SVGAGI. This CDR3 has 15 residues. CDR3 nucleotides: TGTGCCAGCATTTTCGAACAGGGACTTAATGAAAAACTGTTTTTT. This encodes CASIFEQGLNEKLFF.

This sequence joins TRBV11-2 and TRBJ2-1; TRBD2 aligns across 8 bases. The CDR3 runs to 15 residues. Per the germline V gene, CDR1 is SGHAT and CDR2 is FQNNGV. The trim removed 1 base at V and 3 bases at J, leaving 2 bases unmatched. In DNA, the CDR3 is TGTGCCAGCAGCTTAGGACTAGCGCACTACAATGAGCAGTTCTTC. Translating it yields CASSLGLAHYNEQFF.

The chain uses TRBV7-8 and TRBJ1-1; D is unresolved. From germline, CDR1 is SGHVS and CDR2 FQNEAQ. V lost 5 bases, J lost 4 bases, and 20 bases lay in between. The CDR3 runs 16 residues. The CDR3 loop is CASSNPGGEWVTEAFF. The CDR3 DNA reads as TGTGCCAGCAGCAACCCAGGTGGGGAGTGGGTCACTGAAGCTTTCTTT.

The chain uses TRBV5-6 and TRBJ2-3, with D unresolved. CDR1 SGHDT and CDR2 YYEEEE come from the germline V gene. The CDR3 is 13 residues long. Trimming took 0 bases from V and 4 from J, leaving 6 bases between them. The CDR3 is CASSLDSSDTQYF. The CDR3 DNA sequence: TGTGCCAGCAGCTTGGATTCGTCAGATACGCAGTATTTT.

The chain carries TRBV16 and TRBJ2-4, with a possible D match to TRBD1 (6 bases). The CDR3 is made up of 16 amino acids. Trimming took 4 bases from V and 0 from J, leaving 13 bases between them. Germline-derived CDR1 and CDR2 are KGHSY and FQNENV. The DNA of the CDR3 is TGTGCCAGCAGCCTCTGGCTACAGGGAGCCAAAAACATTCAGTACTTC. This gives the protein CASSLWLQGAKNIQYF.